This record covers a single TCR beta chain. Antigen specificity is unknown. The sample is drawn from a study of CXCR3-negative and CXCR3-positive naive CD8 T cells. Overall study results and limits: Greater hydrophobicity was found in TRB CDR3s of CXCR3-positive naive cells than of CXCR3-negative naive cells.

In germline, CDR1 is MNHEY, CDR2 SVGEGT. The CDR3 loop spans 14 amino acids. The study made its TRB cDNA libraries by 5' RACE, adding UMI labels. TCRdb reprocessed the 5' RACE reads and stores each CDR3 protein as one record, lacking DNA. This repertoire includes just under 65,000 distinct CDR3 sequences. Each CD8+ T cell subset was sorted in triplicate, approximately 300,000 cells each. The sample comprised naive CXCR3+ CD8+ T cells from blood. The subset denotes: CD45RO-CCR7+CD27+CD95- naive CD8+ T cells expressing CXCR3 (TNR3+). This sequence originates from a human donor in good health. Some clones in this sample may be carry-over from other donors' samples. The chain couples TRBV6-2 or TRBV6-3 to TRBJ2-2; checking the TCRdb D call of TRBD2 is not possible without DNA. CDR3 sequence: CATSERVDTGELFF.